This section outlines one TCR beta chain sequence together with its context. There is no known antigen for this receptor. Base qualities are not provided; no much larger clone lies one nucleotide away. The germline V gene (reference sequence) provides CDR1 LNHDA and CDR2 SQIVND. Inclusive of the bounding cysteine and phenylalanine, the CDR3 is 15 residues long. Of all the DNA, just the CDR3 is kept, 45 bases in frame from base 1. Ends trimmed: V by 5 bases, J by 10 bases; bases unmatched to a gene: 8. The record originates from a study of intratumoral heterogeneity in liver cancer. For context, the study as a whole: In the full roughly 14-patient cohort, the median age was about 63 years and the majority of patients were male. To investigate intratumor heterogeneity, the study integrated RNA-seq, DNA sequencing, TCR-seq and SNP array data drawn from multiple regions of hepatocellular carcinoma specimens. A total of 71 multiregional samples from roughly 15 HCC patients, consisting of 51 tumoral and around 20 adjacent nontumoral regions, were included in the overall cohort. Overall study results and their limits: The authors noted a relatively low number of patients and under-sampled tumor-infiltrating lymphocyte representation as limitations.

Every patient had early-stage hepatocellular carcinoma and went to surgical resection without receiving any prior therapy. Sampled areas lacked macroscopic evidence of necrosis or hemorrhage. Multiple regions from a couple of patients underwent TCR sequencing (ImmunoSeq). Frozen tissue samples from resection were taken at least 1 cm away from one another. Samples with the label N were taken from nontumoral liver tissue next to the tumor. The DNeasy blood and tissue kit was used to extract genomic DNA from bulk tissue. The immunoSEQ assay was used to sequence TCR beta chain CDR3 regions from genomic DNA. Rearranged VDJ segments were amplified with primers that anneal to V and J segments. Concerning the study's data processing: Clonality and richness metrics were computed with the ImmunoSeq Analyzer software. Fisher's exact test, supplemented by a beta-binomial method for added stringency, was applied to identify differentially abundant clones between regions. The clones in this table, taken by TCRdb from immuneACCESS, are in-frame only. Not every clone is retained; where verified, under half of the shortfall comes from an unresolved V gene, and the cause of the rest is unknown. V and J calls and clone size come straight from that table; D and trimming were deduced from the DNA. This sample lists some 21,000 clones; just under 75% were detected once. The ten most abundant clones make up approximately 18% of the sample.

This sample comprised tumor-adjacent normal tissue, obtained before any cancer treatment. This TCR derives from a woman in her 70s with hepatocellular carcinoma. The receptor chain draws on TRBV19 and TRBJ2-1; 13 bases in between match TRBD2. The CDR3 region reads CASSSPGLAGIEQFF. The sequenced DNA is TGTGCCAGTAGTTCACCGGGACTAGCGGGAATCGAGCAGTTCTTC. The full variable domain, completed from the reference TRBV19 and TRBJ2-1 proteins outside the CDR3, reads DGGITQSPKYLFRKEGQNVTLSCEQNLNHDAMYWYRQDPGQGLRLIYYSQIVNDFQKGDIAEGYSVSREKKESFPLTVTSAQKNPTAFYLCASSSPGLAGIEQFFGPGTRLTVL.